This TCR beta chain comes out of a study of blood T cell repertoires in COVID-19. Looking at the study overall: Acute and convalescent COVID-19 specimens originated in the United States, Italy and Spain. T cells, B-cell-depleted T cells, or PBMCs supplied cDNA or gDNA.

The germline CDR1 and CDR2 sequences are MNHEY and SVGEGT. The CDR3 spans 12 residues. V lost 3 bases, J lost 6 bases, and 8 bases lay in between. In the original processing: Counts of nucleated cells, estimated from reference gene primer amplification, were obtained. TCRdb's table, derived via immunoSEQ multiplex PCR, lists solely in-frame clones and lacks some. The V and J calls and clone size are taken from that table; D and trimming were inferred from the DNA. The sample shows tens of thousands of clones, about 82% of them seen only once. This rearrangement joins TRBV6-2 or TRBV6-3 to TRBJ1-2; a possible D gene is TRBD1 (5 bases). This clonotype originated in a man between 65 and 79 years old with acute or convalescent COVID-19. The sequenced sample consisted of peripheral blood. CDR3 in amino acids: CASSYGGNGYTF. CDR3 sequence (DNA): TGTGCCAGCAGTTATGGGGGGAATGGCTACACCTTC.